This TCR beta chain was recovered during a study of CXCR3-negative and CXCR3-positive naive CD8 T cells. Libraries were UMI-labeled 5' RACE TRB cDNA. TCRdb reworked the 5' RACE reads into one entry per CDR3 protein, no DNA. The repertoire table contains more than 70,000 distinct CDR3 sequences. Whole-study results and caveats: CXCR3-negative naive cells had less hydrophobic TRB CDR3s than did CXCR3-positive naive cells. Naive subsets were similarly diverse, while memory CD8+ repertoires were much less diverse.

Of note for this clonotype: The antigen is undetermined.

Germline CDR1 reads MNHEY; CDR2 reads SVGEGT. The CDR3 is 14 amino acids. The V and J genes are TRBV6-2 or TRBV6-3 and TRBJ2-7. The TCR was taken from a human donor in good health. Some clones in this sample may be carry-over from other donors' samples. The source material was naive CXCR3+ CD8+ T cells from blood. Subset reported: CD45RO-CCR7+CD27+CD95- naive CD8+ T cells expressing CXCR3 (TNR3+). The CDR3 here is CASSYSLGSYEQYF.